One and the same sample provided the 5 T cell receptor beta chains below, sequenced in a study of blood T cell repertoires in COVID-19. Sequencing used immunoSEQ multiplex PCR; TCRdb keeps in-frame clones, though not all of them. Of 150,000 to 200,000 clones in the sample, more than 80% were seen once. The material sequenced was peripheral blood. Source of these receptors: a woman aged 60 to 75 with acute or convalescent COVID-19.

The chain recombines TRBV19 with TRBJ2-2; no reliable D call. Germline V lookup: CDR1 LNHDA, CDR2 SQIVND (reference sequence). The CDR3 loop spans 14 amino acids. V was trimmed by 5 bases and J by 5 bases, leaving 12 bases between them. The CDR3 DNA follows: TGTGCCAGTAGTTTCTCGCTAGGTACCGGGGAGCTGTTTTTT. Translation: CASSFSLGTGELFF.

The chain employs TRBV30 and TRBJ1-3; TRBD1 is a possible D gene (6 bases). The CDR3 loop spans 14 amino acids. From germline, CDR1 is GTSNPN and CDR2 SVGIG (reference sequence). V lost 3 bases, J lost 0 bases, and 9 bases lay in between. The chain's CDR3 is CAWRVDSSGNTIYF. The DNA of the CDR3 is TGTGCCTGGAGGGTGGACAGCTCTGGAAACACCATATATTTT.

The chain joins TRBV6-5 to TRBJ1-5, with D maybe TRBD1 (6 bases). The CDR3 totals 13 residues. The germline gives CDR1 MNHEY, CDR2 SVGAGI. V dropped 5 bases and J dropped 11 bases, with 16 bases sitting between them. The DNA for the CDR3 is TGTGCCAGCAGTAACCCTGGAGGGGGGGCCCAGCATTTT. Translating it yields CASSNPGGGAQHF.

This sequence joins TRBV6-1 and TRBJ2-1, with 9 bases fitting TRBD2. CDR1 and CDR2 from the germline V gene are MNHNS and SASEGT. J lost 8 bases, V lost 2 bases, and 4 bases had no gene match. The CDR3 contains 14 residues. CDR3 DNA: TGTGCCAGCAGTGAATTGCAGCGGGGGGATGAGCAGTTCTTC. Translating it yields CASSELQRGDEQFF.

The genes are TRBV5-1 and TRBJ2-7, with 7 bases lining up with TRBD2. This CDR3 region has 14 residues. Unmatched junction bases numbered 3, after V lost 0 bases and J lost 3 bases. Germline-derived CDR1 and CDR2 are SGHRS and YFSETQ. The CDR3 here is CASSLGEGYYEQYF. The CDR3 region has the DNA TGCGCCAGCAGCTTGGGGGAGGGATACTACGAGCAGTACTTC.